This T cell receptor (beta chain) was found in a study of response to subunit inactivated influenza vaccine. Study-level findings and limits: New T cells are recruited in small numbers by each seasonal influenza vaccination, according to the authors' suggestion.

There are a few counts of this clonotype. Its antigen is unknown. Germline V gene data show CDR1 as SGHRS and CDR2 as YFSETQ. Trimming took off 1 base at V and 5 bases at J, with 12 bases between the two ends. The CDR3 spans 14 residues. TCRdb called the RT-PCR reads again in MiXCR, with one record for every CDR3 protein. The table includes hundreds of thousands of distinct CDR3 sequences, approximately 11% detected once. These same records also appear under a second study, on T cells expressing NK-cell markers. As that report states: The authors generated TCR beta cDNA through 5'RACE template switching with UMIs. It was from sorted CD3+CD56+NKG2C+, CD3+CD56+NKG2C- and CD3+CD56-NKG2C+ T cells that TCR beta repertoires came. HCMV seropositivity marked most of the eight sequenced donors; one was seronegative. Dominant NKG2C+ clonotypes made up about 1.0-8% of CD8+ T cells in more than 5 donors.

The origin of this receptor is a man in his forties or fifties who received an inactivated influenza vaccine. The chain is built from TRBV5-1 and TRBJ2-5; D remains unclear. The sample in question was PBMCs from blood, obtained on the day of vaccination. CDR3 loop: CASSLPGRSETQYF. The CDR3 DNA reads TGCGCCAGCAGCTTGCCCGGACGCTCGGAGACCCAGTACTTC.